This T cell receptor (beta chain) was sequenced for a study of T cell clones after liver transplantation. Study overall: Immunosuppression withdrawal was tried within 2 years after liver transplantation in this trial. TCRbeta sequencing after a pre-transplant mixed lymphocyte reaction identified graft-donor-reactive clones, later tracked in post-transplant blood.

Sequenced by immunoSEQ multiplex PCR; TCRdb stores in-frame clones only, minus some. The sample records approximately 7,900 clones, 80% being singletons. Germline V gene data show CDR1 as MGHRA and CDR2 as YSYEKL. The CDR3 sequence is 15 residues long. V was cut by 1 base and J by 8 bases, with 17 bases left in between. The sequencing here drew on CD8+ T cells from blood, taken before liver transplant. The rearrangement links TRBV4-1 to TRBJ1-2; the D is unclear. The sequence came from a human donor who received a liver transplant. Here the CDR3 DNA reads TGCGCCAGCAGCCAAGGAGGAGGGAGGTCGTTCGGCTACACCTTC. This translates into CASSQGGGRSFGYTF.